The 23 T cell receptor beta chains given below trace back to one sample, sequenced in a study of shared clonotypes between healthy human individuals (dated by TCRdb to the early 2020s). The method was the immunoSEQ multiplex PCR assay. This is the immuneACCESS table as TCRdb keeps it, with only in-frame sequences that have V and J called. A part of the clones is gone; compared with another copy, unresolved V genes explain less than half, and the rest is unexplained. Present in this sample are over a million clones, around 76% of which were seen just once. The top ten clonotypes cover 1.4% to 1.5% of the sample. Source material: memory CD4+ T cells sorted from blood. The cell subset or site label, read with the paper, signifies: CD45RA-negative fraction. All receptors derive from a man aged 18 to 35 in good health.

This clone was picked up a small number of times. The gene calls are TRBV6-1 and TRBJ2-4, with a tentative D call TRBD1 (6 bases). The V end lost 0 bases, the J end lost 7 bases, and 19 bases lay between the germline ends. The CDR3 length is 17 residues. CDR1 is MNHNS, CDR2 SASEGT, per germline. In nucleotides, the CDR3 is TGTGCCAGCAGTGAAGCGGGCGAACAGGGCAAGAGGAACATTCAGTACTTC. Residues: CASSEAGEQGKRNIQYF.

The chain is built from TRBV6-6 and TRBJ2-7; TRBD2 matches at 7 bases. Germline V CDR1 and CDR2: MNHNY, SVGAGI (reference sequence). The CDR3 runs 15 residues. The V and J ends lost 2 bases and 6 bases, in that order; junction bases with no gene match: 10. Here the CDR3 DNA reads TGTGCCAGCAGTTACCCAGGACTAGGTCGGGGCGAGCAGTACTTC. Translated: CASSYPGLGRGEQYF.

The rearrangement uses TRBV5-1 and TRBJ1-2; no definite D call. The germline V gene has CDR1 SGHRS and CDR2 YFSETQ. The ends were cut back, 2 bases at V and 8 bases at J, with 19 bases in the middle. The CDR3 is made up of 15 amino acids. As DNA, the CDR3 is TGCGCCAGCAGCTTACTCTGGGGATCGAATGACGGCTACACCTTC. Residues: CASSLLWGSNDGYTF.

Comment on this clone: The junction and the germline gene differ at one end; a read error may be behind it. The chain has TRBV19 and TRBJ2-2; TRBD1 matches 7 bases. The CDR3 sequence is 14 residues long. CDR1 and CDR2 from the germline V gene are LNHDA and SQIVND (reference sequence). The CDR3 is CASGMGQYTGELFF. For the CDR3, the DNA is TGTGCCAGTGGTATGGGACAGTACACCGGGGAGCTGTTTTTT.

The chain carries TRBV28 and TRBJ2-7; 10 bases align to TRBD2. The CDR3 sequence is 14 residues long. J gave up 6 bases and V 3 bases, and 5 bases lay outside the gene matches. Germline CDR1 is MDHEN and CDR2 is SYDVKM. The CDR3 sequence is CASSFRLAGAEQYF. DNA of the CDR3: TGTGCCAGCAGTTTCAGGCTAGCGGGGGCCGAGCAGTACTTC.

The CDR3 DNA sequence: TGTGCCAGCAGCTTCCGGGACAGGGGCTCACCCCTCCACTTT. This gives the protein CASSFRDRGSPLHF. This chain joins TRBV11-2 and TRBJ1-6, with 10 bases matching TRBD1. The junction had 3 bases not matched to a gene; V was cut back by 3 bases and J by 10 bases. The CDR3 sequence is 14 residues long. Germline V gives CDR1 SGHAT, CDR2 FQNNGV.

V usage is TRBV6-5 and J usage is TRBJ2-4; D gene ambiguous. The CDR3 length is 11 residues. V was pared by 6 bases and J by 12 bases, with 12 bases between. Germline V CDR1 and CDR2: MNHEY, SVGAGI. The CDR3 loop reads CASSQLGNQYF. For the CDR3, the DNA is TGTGCCAGCAGCCAGCTAGGGAATCAGTACTTC.

In DNA form, the CDR3 reads TGTGCCAGCAGCTTGACAGCCCAAAACTATGGCTACACCTTC. Residues: CASSLTAQNYGYTF. The chain combines TRBV5-5 with TRBJ1-2; D not certain. Trimming left V 1 base short and J 2 bases short, with 9 bases between. Germline V CDR1 and CDR2: SGHKS, YYEKEE (reference sequence). This CDR3 is 14 amino acids long.

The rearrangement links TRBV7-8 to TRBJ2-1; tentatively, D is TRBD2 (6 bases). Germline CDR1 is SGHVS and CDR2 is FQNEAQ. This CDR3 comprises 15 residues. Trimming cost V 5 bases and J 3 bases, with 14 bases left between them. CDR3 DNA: TGTGCCAGCAGCCAGCCAGGGCGGGACTACAATGAGCAGTTCTTC. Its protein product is CASSQPGRDYNEQFF.

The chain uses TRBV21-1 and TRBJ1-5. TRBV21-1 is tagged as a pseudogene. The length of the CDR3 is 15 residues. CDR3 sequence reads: CASSKAWREGQPQHF. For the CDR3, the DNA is TGTGCCAGCAGCAAAGCTTGGAGGGAGGGCCAGCCCCAGCATTTT.

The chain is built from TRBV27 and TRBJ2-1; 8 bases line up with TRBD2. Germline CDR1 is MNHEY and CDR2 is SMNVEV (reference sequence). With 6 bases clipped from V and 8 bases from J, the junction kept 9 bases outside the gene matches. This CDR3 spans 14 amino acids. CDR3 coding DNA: TGTGCCAGCAGCCAAGCGGGAGTAAACTATGAGCAGTTCTTC. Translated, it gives CASSQAGVNYEQFF.

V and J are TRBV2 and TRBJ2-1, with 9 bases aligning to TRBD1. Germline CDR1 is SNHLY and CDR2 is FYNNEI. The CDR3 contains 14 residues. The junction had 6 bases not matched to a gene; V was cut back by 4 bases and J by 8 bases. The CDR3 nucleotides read TGTGCCAGCAGTGGGGACAGGGTCTGGGATGAGCAGTTCTTC. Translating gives CASSGDRVWDEQFF.

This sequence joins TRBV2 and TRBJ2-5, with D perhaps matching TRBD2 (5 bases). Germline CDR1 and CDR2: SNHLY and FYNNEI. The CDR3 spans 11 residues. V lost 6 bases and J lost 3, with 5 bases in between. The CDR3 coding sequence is TGTGCCAGCAGCGGGAAAGAGACCCAGTACTTC. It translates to CASSGKETQYF.

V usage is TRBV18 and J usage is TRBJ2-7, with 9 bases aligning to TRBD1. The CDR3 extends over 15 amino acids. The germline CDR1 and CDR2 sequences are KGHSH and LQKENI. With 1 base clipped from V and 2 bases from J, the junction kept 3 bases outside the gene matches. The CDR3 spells CASSPRQGEAYEQYF. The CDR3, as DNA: TGTGCCAGCTCACCACGACAGGGGGAAGCCTACGAGCAGTACTTC.

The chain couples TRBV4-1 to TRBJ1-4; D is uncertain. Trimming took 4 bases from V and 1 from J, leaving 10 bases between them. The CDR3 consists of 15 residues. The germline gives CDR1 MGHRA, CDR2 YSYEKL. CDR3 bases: TGCGCCAGCAGCCCCCGACACCTAACTAATGAAAAACTGTTTTTT. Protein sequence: CASSPRHLTNEKLFF.

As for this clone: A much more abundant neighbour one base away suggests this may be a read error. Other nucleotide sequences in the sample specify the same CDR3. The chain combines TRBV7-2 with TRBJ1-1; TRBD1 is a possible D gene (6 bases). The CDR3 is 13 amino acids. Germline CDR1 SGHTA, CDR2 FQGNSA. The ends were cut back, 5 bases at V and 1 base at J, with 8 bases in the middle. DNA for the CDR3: TGTGCCAGCAGCCTGACAGGGAACACTGAAGCTTTCTTT. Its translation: CASSLTGNTEAFF.

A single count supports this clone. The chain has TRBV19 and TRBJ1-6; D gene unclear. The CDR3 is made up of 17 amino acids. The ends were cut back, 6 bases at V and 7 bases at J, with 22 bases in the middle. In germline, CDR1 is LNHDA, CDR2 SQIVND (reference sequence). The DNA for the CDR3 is TGTGCCAGTAGATACGACGGTTCCAATACAAAAAATTCACCCCTCCACTTT. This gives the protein CASRYDGSNTKNSPLHF.

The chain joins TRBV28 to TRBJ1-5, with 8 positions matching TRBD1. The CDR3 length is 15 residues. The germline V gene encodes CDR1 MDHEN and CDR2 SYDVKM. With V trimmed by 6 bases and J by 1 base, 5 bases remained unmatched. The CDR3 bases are TGTGCCAGCAGCCGGGACAGGAAGAGCAATCAGCCCCAGCATTTT. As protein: CASSRDRKSNQPQHF.

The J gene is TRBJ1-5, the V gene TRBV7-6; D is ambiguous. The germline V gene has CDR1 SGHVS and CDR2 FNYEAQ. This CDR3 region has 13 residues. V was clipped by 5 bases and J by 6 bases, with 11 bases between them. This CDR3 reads CASSPQEGQPQHF. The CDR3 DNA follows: TGTGCCAGCAGCCCCCAAGAGGGTCAGCCCCAGCATTTT.

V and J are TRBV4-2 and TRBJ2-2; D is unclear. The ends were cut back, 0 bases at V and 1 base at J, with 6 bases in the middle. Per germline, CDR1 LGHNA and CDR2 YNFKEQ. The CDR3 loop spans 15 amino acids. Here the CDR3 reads CASSQDAVNTGELFF. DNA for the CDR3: TGTGCCAGCAGCCAAGATGCTGTGAACACCGGGGAGCTGTTTTTT.

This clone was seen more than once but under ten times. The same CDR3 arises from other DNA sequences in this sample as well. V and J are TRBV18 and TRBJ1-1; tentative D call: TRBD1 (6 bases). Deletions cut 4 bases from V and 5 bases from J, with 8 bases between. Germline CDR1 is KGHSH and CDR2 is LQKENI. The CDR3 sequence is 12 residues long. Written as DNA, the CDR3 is TGTGCCAGCTCACAACAGGGAACTGAAGCTTTCTTT. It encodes CASSQQGTEAFF.

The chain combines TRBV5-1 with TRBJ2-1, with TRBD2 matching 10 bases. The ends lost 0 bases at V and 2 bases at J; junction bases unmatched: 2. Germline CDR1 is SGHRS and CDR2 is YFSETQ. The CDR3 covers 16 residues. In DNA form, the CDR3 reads TGCGCCAGCAGCTTGGACAGCGGGAGGGCCTACAATGAGCAGTTCTTC. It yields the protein CASSLDSGRAYNEQFF. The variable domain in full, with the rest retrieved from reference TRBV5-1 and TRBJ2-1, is KAGVTQTPRYLIKTRGQQVTLSCSPISGHRSVSWYQQTPGQGLQFLFEYFSETQRNKGNFPGRFSGRQFSNSRSEMNVSTLELGDSALYLCASSLDSGRAYNEQFFGPGTRLTVL.

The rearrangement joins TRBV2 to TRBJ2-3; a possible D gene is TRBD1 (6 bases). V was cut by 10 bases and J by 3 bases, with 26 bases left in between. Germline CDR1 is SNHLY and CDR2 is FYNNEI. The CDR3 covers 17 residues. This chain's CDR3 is CAIDLGGLRGITDTQYF. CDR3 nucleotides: TGTGCCATCGATCTCGGAGGACTCAGGGGAATAACAGATACGCAGTATTTT.